The 3 T cell receptor beta chains given below trace back to one sample, sequenced in a study of read filtering for tumor transcriptome and immune sequencing. Molecular barcoded adaptors covering alpha/delta and beta/gamma chains were used on 400 to 450 ng RNA. Via MiXCR, TCRdb re-called the reads, giving one row per CDR3 protein. The data show about 21,000 distinct CDR3 sequences, over 20% seen once. Material: a population of CD138-negative cells sorted from bone marrow. The receptors derive from a donor older than 35 with multiple myeloma.

This clonotype was picked up many times. V is TRBV14 and J is TRBJ2-7, with D unresolved. V shed 3 bases and J shed 0 bases, with 3 bases lying between them. CDR3 length: 12 residues. Per germline, CDR1 SGHDN and CDR2 FVKESK. This chain's CDR3 is CASSQSSYEQYF. CDR3 coding DNA: TGTGCCAGCAGCCAGAGCTCCTACGAGCAGTACTTC.

As concerns this clonotype: A much larger clonotype is one base distant, so this may be a read error. The chain uses TRBV29-1 and TRBJ2-1, with 10 bases aligning to TRBD2. J lost 5 bases, V lost 4 bases, and 5 bases had no gene match. Germline CDR1 and CDR2: SQVTM and ANQGSEA. The CDR3 runs to 14 residues. The CDR3 protein is CSVALAGVHNEQFF. The CDR3 DNA reads TGCAGCGTTGCTCTAGCGGGAGTGCACAATGAGCAGTTCTTC.

This clonotype came up a few times. The DNA of the CDR3 is TGTGCCAGTACCCCGACACCGGGACAGGGGGAAGCTTTCTTT. Protein: CASTPTPGQGEAFF. V and J are TRBV19 and TRBJ1-1, with 10 bases that match TRBD1. Trimming took 7 bases from V and 8 from J; bases not matched to a gene: 10. This CDR3 comprises 14 residues. In germline, CDR1 is LNHDA, CDR2 SQIVND (reference sequence).